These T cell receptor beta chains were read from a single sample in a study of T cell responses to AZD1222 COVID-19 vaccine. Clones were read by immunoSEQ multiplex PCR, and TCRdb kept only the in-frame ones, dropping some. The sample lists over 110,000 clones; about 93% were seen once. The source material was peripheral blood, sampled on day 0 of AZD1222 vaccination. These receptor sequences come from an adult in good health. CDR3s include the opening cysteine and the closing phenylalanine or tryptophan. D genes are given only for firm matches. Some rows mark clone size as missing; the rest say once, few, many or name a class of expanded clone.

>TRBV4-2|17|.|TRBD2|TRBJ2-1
CASMALSGRKGYNEQFF
TGTGCCAGCATGGCTCTTAGCGGGAGAAAGGGCTACAATGAGCAGTTCTTC
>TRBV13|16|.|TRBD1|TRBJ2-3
CASSLETGGRTDTQYF
TGTGCCAGCAGCTTAGAGACAGGGGGCCGCACAGATACGCAGTATTTT
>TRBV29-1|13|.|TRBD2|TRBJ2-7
CSAASGSSREQYF
TGCAGCGCTGCTAGCGGGAGCAGTCGCGAGCAGTACTTC
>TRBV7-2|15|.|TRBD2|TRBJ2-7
CASSLGGSDLYEQYF
TGTGCCAGCAGCTTAGGCGGGAGCGACCTCTACGAGCAGTACTTC
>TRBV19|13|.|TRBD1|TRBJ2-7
CATAPTGLYEQYF
TGTGCCACCGCTCCGACAGGGCTCTACGAGCAGTACTTC
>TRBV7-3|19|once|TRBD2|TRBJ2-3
CASSSSHVGLAGGTDTQYF
TGTGCCAGCAGCTCCTCCCACGTGGGACTAGCGGGGGGAACAGATACGCAGTATTTT
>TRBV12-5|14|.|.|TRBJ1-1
CASGSGLMNTEAFF
TGTGCTAGTGGTTCGGGCCTCATGAACACTGAAGCTTTCTTT
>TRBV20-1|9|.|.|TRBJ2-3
CSLPGSYLF
TGCAGTCTCCCGGGTAGTTACCTTTTT
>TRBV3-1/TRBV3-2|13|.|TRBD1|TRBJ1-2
CASSRGQNYGYTF
TGTGCCAGCAGCCGGGGACAGAACTATGGCTACACCTTC
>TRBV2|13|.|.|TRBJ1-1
CASSEVRSTEAFF
TGTGCCAGCAGTGAAGTACGGTCCACTGAAGCTTTCTTT
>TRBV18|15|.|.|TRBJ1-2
CASSPGQTVNYGYTF
TGTGCCAGCTCACCAGGTCAGACCGTGAACTATGGCTACACCTTC
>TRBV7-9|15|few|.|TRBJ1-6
CASSPGEGIGSPLHF
TGTGCCAGCAGCCCCGGGGAGGGGATCGGTTCACCCCTCCACTTT
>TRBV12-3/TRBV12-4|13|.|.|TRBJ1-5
CASTQDVGQPQHF
TGTGCCAGCACCCAGGATGTGGGTCAGCCCCAGCATTTT
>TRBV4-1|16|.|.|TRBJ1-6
CASSQDSGGPNSPLHF
TGCGCCAGCAGCCAAGATTCGGGGGGCCCGAATTCACCCCTCCACTTT
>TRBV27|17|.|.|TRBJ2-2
CASSSPRVRELSGELFF
TGTGCCAGCAGTTCTCCCCGTGTCAGGGAATTATCGGGGGAGCTGTTTTTT
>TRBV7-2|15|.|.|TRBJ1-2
CASSPLRGASYGYTF
TGTGCCAGCAGCCCCCTGCGGGGGGCAAGCTATGGCTACACCTTC
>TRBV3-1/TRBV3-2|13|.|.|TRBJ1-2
CASSPASDYGYTF
TGTGCCAGCAGCCCCGCCTCTGACTATGGCTACACCTTC
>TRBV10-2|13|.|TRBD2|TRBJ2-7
CASRAGTRYEQYF
TGCGCCAGCAGGGCCGGGACTAGATACGAGCAGTACTTC
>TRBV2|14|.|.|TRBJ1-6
CASSDDGYNSPLHF
TGTGCCAGCAGTGATGACGGTTATAATTCACCCCTCCACTTT
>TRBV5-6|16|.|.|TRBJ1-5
CASSLGAPISNQPQHF
TGTGCCAGCAGCCTAGGCGCACCGATTAGCAATCAGCCCCAGCATTTT
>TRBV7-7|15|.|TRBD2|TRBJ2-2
CASSLSGGMTGELFF
TGTGCTAGCAGCTTATCGGGGGGTATGACCGGGGAGCTGTTTTTT
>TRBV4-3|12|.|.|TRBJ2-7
CASSKGRGEQYF
TGCGCCAGCAGCAAGGGTCGGGGCGAGCAGTACTTC
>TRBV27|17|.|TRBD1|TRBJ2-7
CASRQGTGVSSYYEQYF
TGTGCCAGCAGGCAGGGGACAGGGGTCTCCAGTTACTACGAGCAGTACTTC
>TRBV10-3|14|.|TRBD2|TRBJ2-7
CAISETGGRYEQYF
TGTGCCATCAGTGAGACCGGGGGGAGGTACGAGCAGTACTTC
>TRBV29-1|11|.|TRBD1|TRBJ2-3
CSGQGADTQYF
TGCAGCGGCCAGGGGGCAGATACGCAGTATTTT
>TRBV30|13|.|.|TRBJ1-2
CAWSPTVNYGYTF
TGTGCCTGGAGCCCCACAGTGAACTATGGCTACACCTTC
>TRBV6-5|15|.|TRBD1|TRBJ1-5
CASSPGQGNHQPQHF
TGTGCCAGCAGTCCGGGACAGGGGAACCATCAGCCCCAGCATTTT
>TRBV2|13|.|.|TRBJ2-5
CASSVTYQETQYF
TGTGCCAGCAGCGTAACATACCAAGAGACCCAGTACTTC
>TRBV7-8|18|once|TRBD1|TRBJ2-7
CASSLRTGGPDSSYEQYF
TGTGCCAGCAGCTTGAGGACAGGGGGGCCGGATAGCTCCTACGAGCAGTACTTC
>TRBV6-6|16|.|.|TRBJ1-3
CASSRPQGIKGNTIYF
TGTGCCAGCAGTCGCCCGCAAGGAATCAAGGGAAACACCATATATTTT
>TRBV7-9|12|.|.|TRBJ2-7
CASSLGLAEQYF
TGTGCCAGCAGCTTGGGTCTAGCAGAGCAGTACTTC
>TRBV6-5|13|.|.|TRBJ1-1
CASSLQVSTEAFF
TGTGCCAGCAGTTTACAGGTCTCCACTGAAGCTTTCTTT
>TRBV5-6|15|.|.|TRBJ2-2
CASSLQGSNTGELFF
TGTGCCAGCAGCTTGCAGGGGTCGAACACCGGGGAGCTGTTTTTT
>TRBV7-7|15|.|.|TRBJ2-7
CASSLALGLSYEQYF
TGTGCCAGCAGCTTAGCTCTGGGACTGAGTTACGAGCAGTACTTC
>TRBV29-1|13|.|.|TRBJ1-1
CSVESSSRTEAFF
TGCAGCGTTGAATCCTCCTCCCGGACTGAAGCTTTCTTT
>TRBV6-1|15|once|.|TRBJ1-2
CASSESGREGYGYTF
TGTGCCAGCAGTGAATCGGGCAGGGAAGGTTACGGCTACACCTTC
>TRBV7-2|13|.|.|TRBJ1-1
CASMEARYTEAFF
TGTGCCAGCATGGAGGCCAGGTACACTGAAGCTTTCTTT
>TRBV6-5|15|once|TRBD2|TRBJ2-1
CASSLLAGGIHEQFF
TGTGCCAGCAGCTTACTTGCGGGGGGGATTCATGAGCAGTTCTTC
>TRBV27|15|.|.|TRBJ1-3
CASSHRGDQRGTIYF
TGTGCCAGCAGTCATAGGGGCGATCAAAGGGGCACCATATATTTT
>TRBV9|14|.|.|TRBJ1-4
CASSTSTLQGRLFF
TGTGCCAGCAGCACAAGCACCTTACAGGGAAGACTGTTTTTT
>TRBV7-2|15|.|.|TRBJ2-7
CASSPEVRTSYEQYF
TGTGCCAGCAGCCCAGAAGTCCGGACCTCCTACGAGCAGTACTTC
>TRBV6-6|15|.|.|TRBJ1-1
CASSYSTQIPTEAFF
TGTGCCAGCAGTTACTCGACCCAGATACCCACTGAAGCTTTCTTT
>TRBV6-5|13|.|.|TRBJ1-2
CASSPTGYPGRTF
TGTGCCAGCAGTCCAACTGGCTACCCAGGGCGCACCTTC
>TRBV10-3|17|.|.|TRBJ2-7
CAISVSRDSLRLYEQYF
TGTGCCATCAGTGTCAGCCGGGACTCCCTACGACTCTACGAGCAGTACTTC
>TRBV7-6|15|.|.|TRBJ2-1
CASSFRDNVHNEQFF
TGTGCCAGCAGCTTCAGGGATAACGTACACAATGAGCAGTTCTTC
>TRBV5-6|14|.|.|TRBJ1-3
CASSLGQRGNTIYF
TGTGCCAGCAGCTTGGGACAGAGAGGAAACACCATATATTTT
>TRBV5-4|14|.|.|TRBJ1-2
CASSFGQPLYGYTF
TGTGCCAGCAGCTTTGGTCAGCCCCTCTATGGCTACACCTTC
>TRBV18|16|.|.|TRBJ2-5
CASSPPGNREMETQYF
TGTGCCAGCTCACCACCGGGGAACAGGGAGATGGAGACCCAGTACTTC
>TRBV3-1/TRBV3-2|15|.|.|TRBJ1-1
CASSQDGGIVPEAFF
TGTGCCAGCAGCCAAGACGGAGGGATCGTTCCTGAAGCTTTCTTT
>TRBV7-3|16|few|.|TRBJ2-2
CASSSAAGSNTGELFF
TGTGCCAGCAGCTCCGCCGCGGGTTCGAACACCGGGGAGCTGTTTTTT
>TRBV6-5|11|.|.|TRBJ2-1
CASSTSDEQFF
TGTGCCAGCAGTACATCCGATGAGCAGTTCTTC
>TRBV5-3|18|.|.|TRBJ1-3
CARSFLVNRRSSGNTIYF
TGTGCCAGAAGCTTCCTCGTAAACAGGCGGAGCTCTGGAAACACCATATATTTT
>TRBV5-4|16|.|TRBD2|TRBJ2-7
CASSQTGLAGPSEQYF
TGTGCCAGCAGTCAAACGGGACTAGCGGGACCCTCCGAGCAGTACTTC
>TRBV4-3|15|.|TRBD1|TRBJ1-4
CASSQDRDRGRKLFF
TGCGCCAGCAGCCAAGACCGGGACAGGGGTCGTAAACTGTTTTTT
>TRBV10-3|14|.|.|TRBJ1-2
CAISRGEVGYGYTF
TGTGCCATCAGCCGCGGGGAGGTTGGGTATGGCTACACCTTC
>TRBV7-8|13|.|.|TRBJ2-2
CASRRRDTGELFF
TGTGCCAGCAGACGTCGGGACACCGGGGAGCTGTTTTTT
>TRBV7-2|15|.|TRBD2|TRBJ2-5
CASSFYWGGQETQYF
TGTGCCAGCAGCTTTTATTGGGGGGGACAAGAGACCCAGTACTTC